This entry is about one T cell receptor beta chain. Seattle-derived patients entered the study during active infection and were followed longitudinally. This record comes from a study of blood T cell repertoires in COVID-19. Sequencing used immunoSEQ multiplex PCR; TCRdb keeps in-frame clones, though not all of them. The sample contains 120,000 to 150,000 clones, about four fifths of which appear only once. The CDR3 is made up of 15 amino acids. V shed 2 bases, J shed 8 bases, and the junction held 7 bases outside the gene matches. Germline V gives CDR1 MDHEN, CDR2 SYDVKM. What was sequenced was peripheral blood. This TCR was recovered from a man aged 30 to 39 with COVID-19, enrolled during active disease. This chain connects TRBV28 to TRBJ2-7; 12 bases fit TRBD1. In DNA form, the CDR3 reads TGTGCCAGCAGTTTACAAGGGACAGGGGGCTCTAAGCAGTACTTC. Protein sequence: CASSLQGTGGSKQYF.